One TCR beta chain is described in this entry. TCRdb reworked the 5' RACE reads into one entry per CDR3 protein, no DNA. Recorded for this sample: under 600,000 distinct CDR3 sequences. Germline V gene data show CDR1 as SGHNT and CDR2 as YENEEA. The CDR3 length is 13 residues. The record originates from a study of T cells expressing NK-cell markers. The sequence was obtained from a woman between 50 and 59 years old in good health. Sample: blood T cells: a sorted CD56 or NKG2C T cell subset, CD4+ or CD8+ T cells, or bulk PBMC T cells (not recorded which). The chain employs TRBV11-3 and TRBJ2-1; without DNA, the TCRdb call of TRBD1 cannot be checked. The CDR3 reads CASMSPSANEQFF.